The T cell receptor beta chain described here comes from a study of breast tumors, draining lymph nodes, adjacent tissues. Axillary draining lymph nodes of breast cancer patients supplied the node samples. Study results and limitations: Tumor T cell lymph node origin was a supported hypothesis, not proven. Tumor repertoires ranked between lymph nodes and nontumor tissue in diversity, with V and J gene preferences.

CDR3 size: 15 residues. In germline, CDR1 is KGHDR, CDR2 SFDVKD. In the case of this clonotype: Antigen unknown. A much larger clone is a single base away; this may be a read error.

TCRdb independently ran MiXCR on the multiplex PCR reads; one entry per CDR3 protein. The sample holds about 180,000 distinct CDR3 sequences; around a third are singletons and the top ten take about 4%. The clonotype comes from a female donor with breast cancer. Some clones in this sample may be carry-over from other donors' samples. The genes are TRBV24-1 and TRBJ2-5; TRBD1 or TRBD2 may be the D gene (5 bases each). Sequenced: axillary lymph node tissue. As DNA, the CDR3 is TGTGCCATCAGTGAGCGGACGGGGCTCCAAGAGACCCAGTACTTC. It yields the protein CAISERTGLQETQYF.